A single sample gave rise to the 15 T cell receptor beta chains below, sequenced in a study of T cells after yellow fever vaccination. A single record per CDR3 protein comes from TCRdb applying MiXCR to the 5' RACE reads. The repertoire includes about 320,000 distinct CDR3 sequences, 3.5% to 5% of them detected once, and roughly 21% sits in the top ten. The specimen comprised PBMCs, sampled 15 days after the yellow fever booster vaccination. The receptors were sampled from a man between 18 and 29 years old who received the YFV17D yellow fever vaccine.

The CDR3 protein is CASSVDRVGTEAFF. The DNA for the CDR3 is TGTGCCAGCAGCGTAGACAGGGTCGGCACTGAAGCTTTCTTT. The chain carries TRBV9 and TRBJ1-1; perhaps TRBD1 as D (6 bases). Trimming removed 0 bases at V and 4 bases at J, with 10 bases between. CDR1 SGDLS and CDR2 YYNGEE come from the germline V gene. The CDR3 has 14 amino acids.

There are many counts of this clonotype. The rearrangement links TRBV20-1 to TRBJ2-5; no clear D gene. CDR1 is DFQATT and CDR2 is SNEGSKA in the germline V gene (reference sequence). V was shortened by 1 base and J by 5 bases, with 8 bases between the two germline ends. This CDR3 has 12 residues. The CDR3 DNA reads TGCAGTGCTAGAGTCCCTGGGGAGACCCAGTACTTC. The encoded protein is CSARVPGETQYF.

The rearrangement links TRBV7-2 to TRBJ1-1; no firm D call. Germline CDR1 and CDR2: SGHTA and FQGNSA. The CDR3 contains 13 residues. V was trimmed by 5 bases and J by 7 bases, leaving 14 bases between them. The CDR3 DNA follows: TGTGCCAGCAGCATGAGGGTTTTCCGTGAAGCTTTCTTT. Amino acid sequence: CASSMRVFREAFF.

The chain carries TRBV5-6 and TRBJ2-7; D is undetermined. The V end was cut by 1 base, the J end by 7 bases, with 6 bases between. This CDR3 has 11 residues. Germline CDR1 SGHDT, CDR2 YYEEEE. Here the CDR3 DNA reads TGTGCCAGCAGCTTGCGAAGAGAGCAGTACTTC. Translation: CASSLRREQYF.

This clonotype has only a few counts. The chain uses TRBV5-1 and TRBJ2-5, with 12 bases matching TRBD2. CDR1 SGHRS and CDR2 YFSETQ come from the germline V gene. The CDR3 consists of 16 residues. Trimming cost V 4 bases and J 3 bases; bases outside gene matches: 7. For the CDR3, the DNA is TGCGCCAGCAGCCCGAGACTAGCGGGGGCAGAAGAGACCCAGTACTTC. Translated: CASSPRLAGAEETQYF. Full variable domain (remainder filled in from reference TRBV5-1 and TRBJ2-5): KAGVTQTPRYLIKTRGQQVTLSCSPISGHRSVSWYQQTPGQGLQFLFEYFSETQRNKGNFPGRFSGRQFSNSRSEMNVSTLELGDSALYLCASSPRLAGAEETQYFGPGTRLLVL.

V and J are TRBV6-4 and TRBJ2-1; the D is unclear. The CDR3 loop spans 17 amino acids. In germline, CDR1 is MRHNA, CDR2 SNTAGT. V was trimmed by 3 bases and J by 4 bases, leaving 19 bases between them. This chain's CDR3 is CASSENSDPGLYNEQFF. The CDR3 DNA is TGTGCCAGCAGTGAGAATTCCGACCCGGGCCTTTACAATGAGCAGTTCTTC.

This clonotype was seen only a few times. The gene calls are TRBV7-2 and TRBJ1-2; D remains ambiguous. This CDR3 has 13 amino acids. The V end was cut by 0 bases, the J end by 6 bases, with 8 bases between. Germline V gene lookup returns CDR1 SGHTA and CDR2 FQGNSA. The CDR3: CASSLASRDGYTF. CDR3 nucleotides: TGTGCCAGCAGCTTAGCCTCAAGGGATGGCTACACCTTC. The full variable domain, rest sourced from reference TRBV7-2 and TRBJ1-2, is GAGVSQSPSNKVTEKGKDVELRCDPISGHTALYWYRQSLGQGLEFLIYFQGNSAPDKSGLPSDRFSAERTGGSVSTLTIQRTQQEDSAVYLCASSLASRDGYTFGSGTRLTVV.

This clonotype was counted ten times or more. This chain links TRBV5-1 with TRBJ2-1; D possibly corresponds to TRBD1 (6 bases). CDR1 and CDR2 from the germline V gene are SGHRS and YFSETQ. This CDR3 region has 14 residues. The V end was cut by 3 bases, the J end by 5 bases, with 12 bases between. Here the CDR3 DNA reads TGCGCCAGCAGCTCCTGGACAGCCAACAATGAGCAGTTCTTC. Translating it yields CASSSWTANNEQFF.

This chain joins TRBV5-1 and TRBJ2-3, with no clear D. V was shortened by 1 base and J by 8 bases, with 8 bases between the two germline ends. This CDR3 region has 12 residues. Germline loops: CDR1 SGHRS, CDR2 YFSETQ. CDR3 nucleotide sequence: TGCGCCAGCAGCTTGTTAGGAGTTACGCAGTATTTT. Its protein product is CASSLLGVTQYF.

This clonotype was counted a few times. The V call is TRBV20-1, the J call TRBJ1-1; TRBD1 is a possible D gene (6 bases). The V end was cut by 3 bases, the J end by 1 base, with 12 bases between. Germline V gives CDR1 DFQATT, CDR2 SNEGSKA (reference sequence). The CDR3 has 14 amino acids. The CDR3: CSARVQGQNTEAFF. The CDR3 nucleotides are TGCAGTGCTAGGGTTCAGGGGCAGAACACTGAAGCTTTCTTT.

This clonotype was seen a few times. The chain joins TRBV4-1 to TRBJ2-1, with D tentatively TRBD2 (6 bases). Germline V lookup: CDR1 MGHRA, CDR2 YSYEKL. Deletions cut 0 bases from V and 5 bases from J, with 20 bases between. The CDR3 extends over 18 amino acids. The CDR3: CASSQEGGTYRKDNEQFF. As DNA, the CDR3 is TGCGCCAGCAGCCAAGAAGGAGGGACTTACCGTAAGGACAATGAGCAGTTCTTC.

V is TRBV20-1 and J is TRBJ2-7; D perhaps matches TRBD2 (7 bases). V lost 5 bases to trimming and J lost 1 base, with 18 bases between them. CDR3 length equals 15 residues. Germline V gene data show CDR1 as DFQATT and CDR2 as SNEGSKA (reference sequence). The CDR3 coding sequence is TGCAGTGCTCGAGGGGGGGGCCTGAGGTCCTACGAGCAGTACGTC. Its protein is CSARGGGLRSYEQYV.

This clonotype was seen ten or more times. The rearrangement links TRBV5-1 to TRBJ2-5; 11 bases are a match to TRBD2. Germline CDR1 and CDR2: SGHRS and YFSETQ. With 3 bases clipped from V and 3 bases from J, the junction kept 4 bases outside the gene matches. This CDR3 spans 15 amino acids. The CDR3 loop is CASSYSGGGEETQYF. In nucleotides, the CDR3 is TGCGCCAGCAGCTATAGCGGGGGGGGAGAAGAGACCCAGTACTTC. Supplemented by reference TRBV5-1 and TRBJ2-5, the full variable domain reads KAGVTQTPRYLIKTRGQQVTLSCSPISGHRSVSWYQQTPGQGLQFLFEYFSETQRNKGNFPGRFSGRQFSNSRSEMNVSTLELGDSALYLCASSYSGGGEETQYFGPGTRLLVL.

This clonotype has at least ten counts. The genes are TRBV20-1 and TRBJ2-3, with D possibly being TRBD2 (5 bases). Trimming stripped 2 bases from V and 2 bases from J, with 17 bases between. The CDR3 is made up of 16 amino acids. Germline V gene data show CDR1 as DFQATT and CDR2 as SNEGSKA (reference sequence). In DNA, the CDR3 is TGCAGTGCTAGACCCCTGGACCGGGAACCCACAGATACGCAGTATTTT. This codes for CSARPLDREPTDTQYF.

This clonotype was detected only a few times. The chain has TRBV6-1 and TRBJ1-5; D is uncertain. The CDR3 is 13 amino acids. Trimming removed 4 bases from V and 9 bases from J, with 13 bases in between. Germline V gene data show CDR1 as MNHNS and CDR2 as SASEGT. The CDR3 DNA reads TGTGCCAGCAGTGGCGCAAGCAGTTGGCCCCAGCATTTT. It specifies CASSGASSWPQHF.